This T cell receptor (beta chain) is from a study of T cell changes during pregnancy in multiple sclerosis. Produced via immunoSEQ multiplex PCR; TCRdb's table is partial and in-frame only. The repertoire holds about 58,000 clones, with 75% to 95% as singletons. The TCR originated in a female donor in good health, enrolled as a control in a pregnancy study. Sequencing was performed on CD4+ T cells from peripheral blood mononuclear cells, taken after pregnancy.

The CDR3 nucleotides read TGTGCCAGCAGCGGCGGGGCAATCTACCAAGAGACCCAGTACTTC. It translates to CASSGGAIYQETQYF. The chain uses TRBV2 and TRBJ2-5; possible D gene TRBD2, 6 bases. CDR1 is SNHLY, CDR2 FYNNEI, per germline. The V gene lost 6 bases and the J gene lost 0 bases, with 14 bases spanning the gap. This CDR3 contains 15 residues.